Sequencing of this T cell receptor (beta chain) was carried out in a study of blood T cell repertoires in COVID-19 (TCRdb year 2020). At the level of the whole study: Collaborator samples came from the United States, Italy and Spain and covered acute and convalescent phases of COVID-19. The prospective study material was composed of cDNA or gDNA derived from T cells, B-cell-depleted T cells, or PBMCs. Subjects who had been exposed to COVID-19, were actively infected with it, or had recovered from it provided the deeply sampled blood TCRbeta repertoires that made up the dataset. The repertoires were released in a freely available public database meant as a resource for research on the immune response to SARS-CoV-2. Samples were obtained from the ongoing ImmuneRACE study (first 160 participants) and from over 1,000 subjects provided by 6 global collaborators. The sample metadata nearly always contained a de-identified subject ID, COVID-19 status, age in years and sex. Where HLA class I and class II types were available, the types were taken from metadata supplied by the sample provider, not from assay-based typing.

Each collaborating institution followed its own protocols to collect whole blood in K2EDTA tubes. For TCRbeta analysis, collaborators shipped samples as frozen whole blood, isolated PBMCs, or DNA extracted from either of those sample types. Study-wide conclusions, independent of this receptor: The quantity of clinical and demographic metadata differed by source and by participant and was supplied without curation.

The immunoSEQ Assay, a bias-controlled multiplex PCR, was used to amplify TCRbeta CDR3 regions from genomic DNA. The source study handled its data this way. The number of nucleated cells in each sample was estimated by amplification of reference gene primers within the assay. To quantify the absolute abundance of each unique TCRbeta CDR3 rearrangement, sequence reads were collapsed and filtered. For each sample, productive Simpson clonality was calculated as the square root of Simpson's diversity index across productive rearrangements. This immuneACCESS table, as held by TCRdb, lists in-frame sequences with V and J called but not all clones. Of the missing ones, under half trace to an unresolved V gene in checked studies; the others have no known cause. The DNA gave D and trimming, while V, J and clone size come from that table. In this sample the table shows roughly 250,000 clones, more than 60% of which occur a single time. The top ten constitute under 4.5% of the sample.

This clone was detected a few times. There is no known antigen for this receptor. Per-base qualities were not stored, and no clone one base away is much larger. The clonotype was recovered from a woman in her forties with active or convalescent COVID-19. The sample consisted of peripheral blood.

The CDR3 protein is CASSIQGRNTEAFF. The DNA reads as follows: TGTGCCAGCAGTATTCAGGGGCGGAACACTGAAGCTTTCTTT. This chain is built from TRBV27 and TRBJ1-1, with a weak D call of TRBD1 (6 bases match). According to the germline V gene (reference sequence), CDR1 reads MNHEY and CDR2 reads SMNVEV. From its cysteine to its phenylalanine, the CDR3 spans 14 amino acids. The retained sequence is limited to the CDR3, 42 bases, with the frame set at the first base. Trimming removed 5 bases from V and 1 base from J, leaving 11 bases between the germline ends.